The source of this T cell receptor beta chain is a study of T cells after yellow fever vaccination. Study overall: The authors prepared low-cell-number fractions using SMART-Seq v4 Ultra Low Input. General study findings and limits: Bulk-population clonotypes that are abundant could appear as contaminants in FACS-sorted repertoires.

CDR1 SEHNR and CDR2 FQNEAQ come from the germline V gene (reference sequence). The CDR3 totals 17 residues. Germline trimming cut 3 bases from V and 0 bases from J; bases unmatched to any gene: 3. This clonotype was observed a handful of times. The antigen remains undetermined. Template-switching 5'RACE yielded the TCR cDNA; a universal primer site and UMIs were added in the process. TCRdb ran MiXCR on the 5' RACE reads and lists one entry per CDR3 protein. The sample lists approximately 300,000 distinct CDR3 sequences, around a tenth seen once, with 3% to 3.5% in the top ten. This chain connects TRBV7-9 to TRBJ2-6; TRBD1 aligns across 9 bases. Sequencing used CD4+ T cells sorted from PBMCs, obtained 45 days after the yellow fever booster vaccination. The clonotype originates from a man aged 18 to 30 who received the YFV17D yellow fever vaccine. CDR3 region: CASSFGTGHSGANVLTF. CDR3 DNA sequence: TGTGCCAGCAGCTTCGGGACAGGGCACTCTGGGGCCAACGTCCTGACTTTC. Supplemented by reference TRBV7-9 and TRBJ2-6, the full variable domain reads DTGVSQNPRHKITKRGQNVTFRCDPISEHNRLYWYRQTLGQGPEFLTYFQNEAQLEKSRLLSDRFSAERPKGSFSTLEIQRTEQGDSAMYLCASSFGTGHSGANVLTFGAGSRLTVL.